This TCR beta chain was sequenced in a study of regulatory T cells in long-lasting Graves disease. Stated time point: persistent/refractory GD, antithyroid drugs over 5 years with positive TRAb. With RNA extracted from PBMCs as input, the TCR library was made. CDR3 regions were amplified by Arm-PCR using iRepertoire HTBI primers to build TCR beta libraries. TCRdb independently ran MiXCR on the multiplex PCR reads; one entry per CDR3 protein. This table holds 400,000 or so distinct CDR3 sequences, about 20% found once. The CDR3 is 14 residues long. Per the germline V gene, CDR1 is MNHEY and CDR2 is SVGAGI. Deletions cut 4 bases from V and 0 bases from J, with 9 bases between.

The sequenced sample was peripheral blood mononuclear cells (PBMCs), obtained when the disease was refractory, from a patient treated with antithyroid drugs. The chain is built from TRBV6-5 and TRBJ1-1; unclear D gene. The sequence was collected from a female donor with Graves disease. The chain's CDR3 is CASSSYTLNTEAFF. DNA of the CDR3: TGTGCCAGCAGTTCGTATACCTTGAACACTGAAGCTTTCTTT.